These 11 T cell receptor beta chains came from one sample sequenced in a study of blood T cell repertoires in COVID-19. Assay: immunoSEQ multiplex PCR; the TCRdb copy retains only in-frame clones and omits some. The sample contains roughly 500,000 clones, 89% of which appear only once. Sequenced material: peripheral blood. These receptors were taken from a man between 18 and 29 years old with COVID-19, enrolled during active disease.

The chain recombines TRBV10-2 with TRBJ1-4, with 7 bases that match TRBD1. V was pared by 6 bases and J by 3 bases, with 7 bases of the junction left unmatched. The CDR3 covers 15 residues. Germline V gene sequence: CDR1 WSHSY, CDR2 SAAADI. The CDR3 here is CASSDGTESNEKLFF. Written as DNA, the CDR3 is TGCGCCAGCAGCGATGGGACAGAATCTAATGAAAAACTGTTTTTT.

This chain links TRBV7-9 with TRBJ2-5; 10 positions match TRBD1. Germline V lookup: CDR1 SEHNR, CDR2 FQNEAQ (reference sequence). The CDR3 consists of 16 residues. V gave up 2 bases and J gave up 5 bases; unmatched junction bases: 8. The CDR3 DNA sequence: TGTGCCAGCAGCTTAACGGACAGGGGGGTATGGGAGACCCAGTACTTC. Translation: CASSLTDRGVWETQYF.

This chain connects TRBV5-1 to TRBJ1-1; the D is unclear. The CDR3 spans 14 residues. Trimming left V 6 bases short and J 10 bases short, with 22 bases between. The germline gives CDR1 SGHRS, CDR2 YFSETQ. In DNA form, the CDR3 reads TGCGCCAGCACCCTACCCGGGGTAAATAGTGTAGCTTTCTTT. Its protein is CASTLPGVNSVAFF.

The chain couples TRBV19 to TRBJ2-1, with TRBD2 matching 11 bases. The germline gives CDR1 LNHDA, CDR2 SQIVND (reference sequence). The CDR3 has 14 amino acids. J gave up 10 bases and V 4 bases, and 6 bases lay outside the gene matches. This CDR3 is CASSSSGGAREQFF. DNA of the CDR3: TGTGCCAGTAGTAGTAGCGGGGGGGCTAGGGAGCAGTTCTTC.

The chain carries TRBV7-8 and TRBJ1-2, with D hard to call. Germline CDR1 and CDR2: SGHVS and FQNEAQ. Trimming stripped 1 base from V and 3 bases from J, with 9 bases between. The CDR3 is 14 amino acids. CDR3 in amino acids: CASSLGSQHYGYTF. The CDR3 DNA sequence: TGTGCCAGCAGCTTAGGGTCACAGCACTATGGCTACACCTTC.

The genes are TRBV21-1 and TRBJ1-6; the listed D gene, TRBD1, was not tested against the DNA. TRBV21-1 has pseudogene status. The CDR3 spans 19 residues. This CDR3 is CASNTTGQGARGYNSPLHF. The CDR3 coding sequence is TGTGCCAGCAACACTACGGGACAGGGGGCAAGGGGGTATAATTCACCCCTCCACTTT.

The chain links TRBV9 to TRBJ1-2; weak D call: TRBD1 (6 bases). Trimming shortened V by 3 bases and J by 6 bases, and 9 bases separated the two germline ends. The germline V gene has CDR1 SGDLS and CDR2 YYNGEE. The CDR3 spans 12 residues. CDR3 DNA sequence: TGTGCCAGCAGCGGGCAGGGGCATGGCTACACCTTC. Translated, it gives CASSGQGHGYTF.

This clone was found a few times. The rearrangement joins TRBV5-1 to TRBJ2-7; 7 bases agree with TRBD1. Losses at the gene ends were 4 bases for V and 9 bases for J; bases not matched to a gene: 10. Looked up from germline, CDR1 is SGHRS and CDR2 is YFSETQ. CDR3 length: 13 residues. Here the CDR3 reads CASSPDRVGTQYF. DNA for the CDR3: TGCGCCAGCAGCCCTGACAGGGTTGGTACGCAGTACTTC.

DNA of the CDR3: TGTGCCAGCTCACCAATCGGGACTTCTTACGAGCAGTACTTC. This gives the protein CASSPIGTSYEQYF. V usage is TRBV18 and J usage is TRBJ2-7; D perhaps matches TRBD2 (6 bases). Trimming pared 2 bases from V and 4 bases from J, leaving 12 bases between. The CDR3 sequence is 14 residues long. Germline V gene lookup returns CDR1 KGHSH and CDR2 LQKENI. The whole variable domain, filled in from reference TRBV18 and TRBJ2-7, reads NAGVMQNPRHLVRRRGQEARLRCSPMKGHSHVYWYRQLPEEGLKFMVYLQKENIIDESGMPKERFSAEFPKEGPSILRIQQVVRGDSAAYFCASSPIGTSYEQYFGPGTRLTVT.

On this clone: Other DNA sequences in this specimen translate into the identical CDR3. The V call is TRBV18, the J call TRBJ2-2; 7 bases match TRBD2. The CDR3 is made up of 14 amino acids. Trimming removed 6 bases from V and 1 base from J; junction bases left unmatched: 2. Per germline, CDR1 KGHSH and CDR2 LQKENI. The CDR3 reads CASSPSGNTGELFF. As DNA, the CDR3 is TGTGCCAGCTCGCCTAGCGGGAACACCGGGGAGCTGTTTTTT.

This clone has just one count. The V and J genes are TRBV3-1 (or the pseudogene TRBV3-2) and TRBJ2-3; D possibly corresponds to TRBD2 (6 bases). Trimming pared 3 bases from V and 4 bases from J, leaving 8 bases between. In germline, CDR1 is LGHDT, CDR2 YNNKEL (reference sequence). There are 13 residues in the CDR3. The CDR3, as DNA: TGTGCCAGCAGCCATGGGACTGCAGATACGCAGTATTTT. This translates into CASSHGTADTQYF.